This section outlines one TCR beta chain sequence together with its context. Only in-frame clones appear in the TCRdb table, and some are missing; sequencing was by immunoSEQ multiplex PCR. The sample consists of around 120,000 clones, around 87% of them appearing once. Germline V gene data show CDR1 as SGHDT and CDR2 as YYEEEE. Deletions cut 3 bases from V and 8 bases from J, with 17 bases between. This CDR3 region has 14 residues. The record originates from a study of control samples from healthy donors and cancer patients. V usage is TRBV5-6 and J usage is TRBJ2-5; D is ambiguous. The sequencing sample was made of blood. The TCR originated in a middle-aged man in good health. The DNA for the CDR3 is TGTGCCAGCAGCTCTGGACCGATGTTTAGTACCCAGTACTTC. Residues: CASSSGPMFSTQYF.